These T cell receptor beta chains were read from a single sample in a study of blood T cell repertoires in COVID-19. TCRdb's table, derived via immunoSEQ multiplex PCR, lists solely in-frame clones and lacks some. The sample consists of around 64,000 clones, 65% to 85% of them appearing once. The sequenced material came from PBMCs or T cells enriched from blood (not recorded which). These TCRs come from a woman aged 55-70 years who had been exposed to COVID-19. CDR3s include the opening cysteine and the closing phenylalanine or tryptophan. The order of the fields is V gene, clone size, J gene, D gene, CDR3 DNA, CDR3 protein. A D gene is named only where the DNA matches it firmly. Size tells how often a clone was seen (once, few, many) or the class of an expanded clone, and some rows leave it out.

v_call: TRBV6-2/TRBV6-3; clone_size: .; j_call: TRBJ1-1; d_call: TRBD1; cdr3_nt: TGTGCCAGCAGTTACTCGACAGGGGTCACTGAAGCTTTCTTT; cdr3_aa: CASSYSTGVTEAFF
v_call: TRBV5-8; clone_size: .; j_call: TRBJ1-1; d_call: .; cdr3_nt: TGTGCCAGCAGCCCCATGAACACTGAAGCTTTCTTT; cdr3_aa: CASSPMNTEAFF
v_call: TRBV27; clone_size: .; j_call: TRBJ2-7; d_call: TRBD1; cdr3_nt: TGTGCCAGCAGTCGAGGACAGGGCTACGAGCAGTACTTC; cdr3_aa: CASSRGQGYEQYF
v_call: TRBV28; clone_size: .; j_call: TRBJ2-3; d_call: TRBD2; cdr3_nt: TGTGCCAGCAGAGTGGGGAGTAGCGGGGGACAAGATACGCAGTATTTT; cdr3_aa: CASRVGSSGGQDTQYF
v_call: TRBV9; clone_size: .; j_call: TRBJ2-1; d_call: TRBD2; cdr3_nt: TGTGCCAGCGGGACCAGCGCTAGCGGCAATGAGCAGTTCTTC; cdr3_aa: CASGTSASGNEQFF
v_call: TRBV6-5; clone_size: few; j_call: TRBJ1-1; d_call: TRBD1; cdr3_nt: TGTGCCAGCAGAAAAGGGGGCAGCACTGAAGCTTTCTTT; cdr3_aa: CASRKGGSTEAFF
v_call: TRBV11-2; clone_size: .; j_call: TRBJ2-6; d_call: TRBD1; cdr3_nt: TGTGCCAGCAGCGCATACAGGGGCCAGAGGGCCAACGTCCTGACTTTC; cdr3_aa: CASSAYRGQRANVLTF
v_call: TRBV27; clone_size: .; j_call: TRBJ1-6; d_call: TRBD1; cdr3_nt: TGTGCCAGCAGTTTACAGGGGGTGAATTCACCCCTCCACTTT; cdr3_aa: CASSLQGVNSPLHF
v_call: TRBV21-1; clone_size: .; j_call: TRBJ2-4; d_call: .; cdr3_nt: TGTGCCAGCAGCCCCCCGGACAGGGACATTCAGTACTTC; cdr3_aa: CASSPPDRDIQYF
v_call: TRBV2; clone_size: .; j_call: TRBJ1-3; d_call: .; cdr3_nt: TGTGCCAGCCGGCCAGACTCACCCCGCTCTGGAAACACCATATATTTT; cdr3_aa: CASRPDSPRSGNTIYF
v_call: TRBV30; clone_size: .; j_call: TRBJ1-6; d_call: .; cdr3_nt: TGTGCCTGGGAGGAGACCTATAATTCACCCCTCCACTTT; cdr3_aa: CAWEETYNSPLHF
v_call: TRBV7-2; clone_size: .; j_call: TRBJ2-2; d_call: TRBD2; cdr3_nt: TGTGCCAGCAGCTTTGGGGGGGTGGCAGGCGGAAACACCGGGGAGCTGTTTTTT; cdr3_aa: CASSFGGVAGGNTGELFF
v_call: TRBV7-9; clone_size: .; j_call: TRBJ2-7; d_call: TRBD2; cdr3_nt: TGTGCCAGCAGCTTAGAACTAGCGGGGGGACACGAGCAGTACTTC; cdr3_aa: CASSLELAGGHEQYF
v_call: TRBV29-1; clone_size: .; j_call: TRBJ2-7; d_call: TRBD1; cdr3_nt: TGCAGCTTGATAATAGGACAGGGGGGCGAGCAGTACTTC; cdr3_aa: CSLIIGQGGEQYF
v_call: TRBV2; clone_size: few; j_call: TRBJ1-5; d_call: .; cdr3_nt: TGTGCCAGCAGCCCCCAGTGGCGGGATCAGCCCCAGCATTTT; cdr3_aa: CASSPQWRDQPQHF
v_call: TRBV18; clone_size: .; j_call: TRBJ2-7; d_call: TRBD1; cdr3_nt: TGTGCCAGCTCACCCACAGGGGGATACGAGCAGTACTTC; cdr3_aa: CASSPTGGYEQYF
v_call: TRBV30; clone_size: many; j_call: TRBJ1-2; d_call: .; cdr3_nt: TGTGCCTGGAGTGTACTCAAAAAGCCTTATGGCTACACCTTC; cdr3_aa: CAWSVLKKPYGYTF
v_call: TRBV4-3; clone_size: .; j_call: TRBJ1-5; d_call: .; cdr3_nt: TGCGCCAGCAGCCAAGACGAGAGTAAGCCCCAGCATTTT; cdr3_aa: CASSQDESKPQHF
v_call: TRBV5-1; clone_size: .; j_call: TRBJ1-5; d_call: TRBD1; cdr3_nt: TGCGCCAGCAGCCTCGGGACAGGATTTAATCAGCCCCAGCATTTT; cdr3_aa: CASSLGTGFNQPQHF
v_call: TRBV5-1; clone_size: many; j_call: TRBJ2-6; d_call: .; cdr3_nt: TGCGCCAGCAGCTTTGCCGGACGGGACTCTGGGGCCAACGTCCTGACTTTC; cdr3_aa: CASSFAGRDSGANVLTF
v_call: TRBV29-1; clone_size: .; j_call: TRBJ2-5; d_call: TRBD1; cdr3_nt: TGCAGCGTTGACAAGGGGGCAGGAGAGACCCAGTACTTC; cdr3_aa: CSVDKGAGETQYF
v_call: TRBV7-2; clone_size: .; j_call: TRBJ1-2; d_call: .; cdr3_nt: TGTGCCAGCAGCTCCCCGCAGGGGTACGTTCACTATGGCTACACCTTC; cdr3_aa: CASSSPQGYVHYGYTF
v_call: TRBV19; clone_size: .; j_call: TRBJ2-5; d_call: TRBD2; cdr3_nt: TGTGCCAGTAGCCCCGGGACTAGCGGGAGGCAAGAGACCCAGTACTTC; cdr3_aa: CASSPGTSGRQETQYF
v_call: TRBV14; clone_size: .; j_call: TRBJ2-7; d_call: .; cdr3_nt: TGTGCCAGCAGCCAAGGATTGAAGGGCCGCGGGTCTGGGGAGCAGTACTTC; cdr3_aa: CASSQGLKGRGSGEQYF
v_call: TRBV7-9; clone_size: .; j_call: TRBJ2-7; d_call: .; cdr3_nt: TGTGCCAGCAGCTTCGGAGACGGTTACGAGCAGTACTTC; cdr3_aa: CASSFGDGYEQYF
v_call: TRBV19; clone_size: once; j_call: TRBJ2-2; d_call: TRBD2; cdr3_nt: TGTGCCAGTAGTCCCCCTGGGGGGCTTAGCGGGGGGGAGAACACCGGGGAGCTGTTTTTT; cdr3_aa: CASSPPGGLSGGENTGELFF
v_call: TRBV4-3; clone_size: .; j_call: TRBJ1-2; d_call: TRBD1; cdr3_nt: TGCGCCAGCAGCCAGGACAGGGGGTTTAACTATGGCTACACCTTC; cdr3_aa: CASSQDRGFNYGYTF
v_call: TRBV5-1; clone_size: .; j_call: TRBJ1-3; d_call: .; cdr3_nt: TGCGCCAGCAACCCAGGCTCTGGAAACACCATATATTTT; cdr3_aa: CASNPGSGNTIYF
v_call: TRBV6-5; clone_size: .; j_call: TRBJ1-1; d_call: TRBD1; cdr3_nt: TGTGCCAGCGGGACAGGGGTCACTGAAGCTTTCTTT; cdr3_aa: CASGTGVTEAFF
v_call: TRBV28; clone_size: .; j_call: TRBJ1-6; d_call: .; cdr3_nt: TGTGCCACCACACAGGGTTTGACACCCCTCCACTTT; cdr3_aa: CATTQGLTPLHF
v_call: TRBV15; clone_size: .; j_call: TRBJ1-5; d_call: .; cdr3_nt: TGTGCCACCAGCAGAGATCCTTCTCAGCCCCAGCATTTT; cdr3_aa: CATSRDPSQPQHF
v_call: TRBV7-8; clone_size: few; j_call: TRBJ2-5; d_call: TRBD2; cdr3_nt: TGTGCCAGCAGCTCACTAGCGGGAGGGCTTGAGACCCAGTACTTC; cdr3_aa: CASSSLAGGLETQYF
v_call: TRBV27; clone_size: .; j_call: TRBJ2-5; d_call: .; cdr3_nt: TGTGCCAGCAAATTACTCCAGGGAAGGTATGAGACCCAGTACTTC; cdr3_aa: CASKLLQGRYETQYF
v_call: TRBV15; clone_size: .; j_call: TRBJ2-7; d_call: .; cdr3_nt: TGTGCCACCCCCCCCCGGTCCGAGCAGTACTTC; cdr3_aa: CATPPRSEQYF
v_call: TRBV9; clone_size: .; j_call: TRBJ1-2; d_call: TRBD1; cdr3_nt: TGTGCCAGCAGCGTAGGGGGACAGGGGGCTATTGGCTACACCTTC; cdr3_aa: CASSVGGQGAIGYTF
v_call: TRBV28; clone_size: .; j_call: TRBJ1-1; d_call: .; cdr3_nt: TGTGCCAGCAGTGAGGTAGGGGGTCGAAAACCTGAAGCTTTCTTT; cdr3_aa: CASSEVGGRKPEAFF
v_call: TRBV5-4; clone_size: few; j_call: TRBJ2-3; d_call: .; cdr3_nt: TGTGCCAGCAGCTTGAACTCCTTTAGCACAGATACGCAGTATTTT; cdr3_aa: CASSLNSFSTDTQYF
v_call: TRBV10-3; clone_size: once; j_call: TRBJ2-3; d_call: .; cdr3_nt: TGTGCCATCCCTAAAGAGGGGGAAGCAGATACGCAGTATTTT; cdr3_aa: CAIPKEGEADTQYF
v_call: TRBV10-3; clone_size: .; j_call: TRBJ2-3; d_call: .; cdr3_nt: TGTGCCATCGCGGGGGCATCCACAGATACGCAGTATTTT; cdr3_aa: CAIAGASTDTQYF
v_call: TRBV19; clone_size: few; j_call: TRBJ2-5; d_call: TRBD1; cdr3_nt: TGTGCCACGACACCGGAAATCGGACAGGGGGCAGAGACCCAGTACTTC; cdr3_aa: CATTPEIGQGAETQYF
v_call: TRBV7-8; clone_size: few; j_call: TRBJ2-2; d_call: TRBD1; cdr3_nt: TGTGCCAGCAGTTGGGACAGATACACCGGGGAGCTGTTTTTT; cdr3_aa: CASSWDRYTGELFF
v_call: TRBV5-6; clone_size: .; j_call: TRBJ2-2; d_call: TRBD1; cdr3_nt: TGTGCCAGCAGCCTGGTACGAGACAGGGCGTCCGGGGAGCTGTTTTTT; cdr3_aa: CASSLVRDRASGELFF
v_call: TRBV9; clone_size: .; j_call: TRBJ2-1; d_call: .; cdr3_nt: TGTGCCAGCAGCGCAACGTGGGCCTCCTACAATGAGCAGTTCTTC; cdr3_aa: CASSATWASYNEQFF
v_call: TRBV30; clone_size: few; j_call: TRBJ1-1; d_call: TRBD1; cdr3_nt: TGTGCCTGGAGTACCTTACAGGGGAGCACTGAAGCTTTCTTT; cdr3_aa: CAWSTLQGSTEAFF
v_call: TRBV6-4; clone_size: .; j_call: TRBJ2-2; d_call: .; cdr3_nt: TGTGCCAGCAGTGTCAGACACGGCCCCGGGGAGCTGTTTTTT; cdr3_aa: CASSVRHGPGELFF
v_call: TRBV9; clone_size: .; j_call: TRBJ2-4; d_call: .; cdr3_nt: TGTGCCAGCAGCGCGACTAGTTCCACTATTCAGTACTTC; cdr3_aa: CASSATSSTIQYF
v_call: TRBV29-1; clone_size: once; j_call: TRBJ1-2; d_call: .; cdr3_nt: TGCAGCGTTGAAGACGACAGAGTACCCCGTGGCTACACCTTC; cdr3_aa: CSVEDDRVPRGYTF
v_call: TRBV14; clone_size: many; j_call: TRBJ1-2; d_call: .; cdr3_nt: TGTGCCAGCAGTCGCGCTGGAGGGCACTATGGCTACACCTTC; cdr3_aa: CASSRAGGHYGYTF
v_call: TRBV30; clone_size: .; j_call: TRBJ1-2; d_call: .; cdr3_nt: TGTGCCTGGAGGAAGACAGACTATGGCTACACCTTC; cdr3_aa: CAWRKTDYGYTF
v_call: TRBV24-1; clone_size: .; j_call: TRBJ2-3; d_call: TRBD1; cdr3_nt: TGTGCCACCAGTGATTTCGGACAGGCCAGCACAGATACGCAGTATTTT; cdr3_aa: CATSDFGQASTDTQYF
v_call: TRBV12-3/TRBV12-4; clone_size: .; j_call: TRBJ1-2; d_call: .; cdr3_nt: TGTGCCAGCAGTTTCCTTTATGGCTACACCTTC; cdr3_aa: CASSFLYGYTF
v_call: TRBV29-1; clone_size: .; j_call: TRBJ1-1; d_call: TRBD1; cdr3_nt: TGCAGCGTGTATGACAGGGGGCTAGGCACTGAAGCTTTCTTT; cdr3_aa: CSVYDRGLGTEAFF
v_call: TRBV5-1; clone_size: .; j_call: TRBJ2-6; d_call: .; cdr3_nt: TGCGCCAGCAGACAGGACGTCTCTGGGGCCAACGTCCTGACTTTC; cdr3_aa: CASRQDVSGANVLTF
v_call: TRBV7-2; clone_size: .; j_call: TRBJ1-1; d_call: TRBD1; cdr3_nt: TGTGCCAGCAGCCCACAATACAGGGGCACTGAAGCTTTCTTT; cdr3_aa: CASSPQYRGTEAFF